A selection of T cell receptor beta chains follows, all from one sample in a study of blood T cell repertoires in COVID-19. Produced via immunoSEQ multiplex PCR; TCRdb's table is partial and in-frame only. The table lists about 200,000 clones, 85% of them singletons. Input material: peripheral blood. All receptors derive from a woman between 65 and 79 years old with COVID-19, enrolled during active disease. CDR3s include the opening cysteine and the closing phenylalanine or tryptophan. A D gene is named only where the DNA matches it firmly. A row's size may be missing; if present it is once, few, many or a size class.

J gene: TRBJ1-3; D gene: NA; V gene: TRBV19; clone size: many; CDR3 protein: CASSSQPGLSGNTIYF; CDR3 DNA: TGTGCCAGTAGTAGCCAACCGGGACTCTCTGGAAACACCATATATTTT
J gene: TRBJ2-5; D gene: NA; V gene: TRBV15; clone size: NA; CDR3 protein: CATSRWGQTQETQYF; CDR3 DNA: TGTGCCACCAGCAGATGGGGGCAGACTCAAGAGACCCAGTACTTC
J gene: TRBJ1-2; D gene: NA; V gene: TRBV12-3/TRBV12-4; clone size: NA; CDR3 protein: CASKPRGRDGYTF; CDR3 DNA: TGTGCCAGCAAACCAAGGGGGAGGGACGGCTACACCTTC
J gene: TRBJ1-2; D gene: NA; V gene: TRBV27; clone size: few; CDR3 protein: CASSPLMTGPLNYGYTF; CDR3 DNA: TGTGCCAGCAGTCCACTAATGACAGGCCCCCTCAACTATGGCTACACCTTC
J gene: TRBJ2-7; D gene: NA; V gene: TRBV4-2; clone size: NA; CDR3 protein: CASSQETVDYEQYF; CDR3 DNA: TGTGCCAGCAGCCAAGAGACAGTAGACTACGAGCAGTACTTC
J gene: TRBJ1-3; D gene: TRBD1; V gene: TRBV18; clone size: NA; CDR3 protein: CASSPRTGGKAGNTIYF; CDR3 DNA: TGTGCCAGCTCACCCCGGACAGGGGGCAAGGCTGGAAACACCATATATTTT
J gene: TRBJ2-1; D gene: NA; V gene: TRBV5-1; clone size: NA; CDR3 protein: CASSDRDPAGDEQFF; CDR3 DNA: TGCGCCAGCAGCGACCGGGATCCGGCGGGCGATGAGCAGTTCTTC
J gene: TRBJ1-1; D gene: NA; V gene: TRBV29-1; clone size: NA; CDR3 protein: CSVQVTGGGTEAFF; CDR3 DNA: TGCAGCGTCCAAGTGACGGGTGGGGGGACTGAAGCTTTCTTT
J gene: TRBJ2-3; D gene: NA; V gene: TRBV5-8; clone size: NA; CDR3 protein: CASSSEFTDTQYF; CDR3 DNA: TGTGCCAGCAGCTCGGAGTTCACAGATACGCAGTATTTT
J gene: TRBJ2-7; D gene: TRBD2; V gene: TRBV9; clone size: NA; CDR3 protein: CASSLRAGGSYEQYF; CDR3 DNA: TGTGCCAGCAGCCTCCGAGCGGGGGGATCCTACGAGCAGTACTTC
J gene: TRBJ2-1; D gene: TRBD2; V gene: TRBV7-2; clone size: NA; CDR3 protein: CASSFLFLGLRYNEQFF; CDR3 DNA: TGTGCCAGCAGCTTCCTGTTTTTGGGACTAAGATACAATGAGCAGTTCTTC
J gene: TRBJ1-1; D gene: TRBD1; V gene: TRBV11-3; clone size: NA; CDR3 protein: CASSPTYQPGQEEAFF; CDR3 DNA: TGTGCCAGCAGCCCTACATATCAACCGGGACAGGAAGAAGCTTTCTTT